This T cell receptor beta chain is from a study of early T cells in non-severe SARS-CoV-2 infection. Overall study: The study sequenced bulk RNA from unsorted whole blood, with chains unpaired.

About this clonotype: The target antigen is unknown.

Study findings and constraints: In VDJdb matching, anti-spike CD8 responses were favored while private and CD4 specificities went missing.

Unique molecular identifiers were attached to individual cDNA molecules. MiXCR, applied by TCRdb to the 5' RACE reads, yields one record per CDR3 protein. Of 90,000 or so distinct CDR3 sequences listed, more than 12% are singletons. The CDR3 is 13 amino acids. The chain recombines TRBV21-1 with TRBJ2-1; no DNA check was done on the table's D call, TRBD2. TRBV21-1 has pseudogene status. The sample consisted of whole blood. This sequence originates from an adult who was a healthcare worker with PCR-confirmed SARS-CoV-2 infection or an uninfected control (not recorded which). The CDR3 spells CASSKRVSGEQFF. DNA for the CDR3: TGTGCCAGCAGCAAAAGGGTTAGCGGGGAGCAGTTCTTC.